The 12 T cell receptor beta chains listed next were all sequenced from one sample in a study of cytomegalovirus exposure and HLA in healthy donors. The PCR ran on 60 Vbeta and 13 Jbeta primers. Measured with immunoSEQ multiplex PCR; TCRdb has only the in-frame clones, and not every one. The table records around 150,000 clones, 85% of them present only once. Source material: PBMCs. These receptors were collected from a man aged 18 to 29 in good health and CMV-seropositive.

The chain couples TRBV9 to TRBJ1-2; 7 nucleotides align to TRBD1. Germline V lookup: CDR1 SGDLS, CDR2 YYNGEE. This CDR3 is built from 12 residues. V shed 6 bases and J 12 bases; nucleotides not matched to a gene: 11. The CDR3 sequence is CASNPTETGDTF. Here the CDR3 DNA reads TGTGCCAGCAACCCGACAGAAACAGGGGACACCTTC.

The chain is built from TRBV7-6 and TRBJ1-2, with 7 bases fitting TRBD1. V lost 0 bases to trimming and J lost 2 bases; unmatched junction nucleotides: 6. Germline CDR1 is SGHVS and CDR2 is FNYEAQ. CDR3 length: 16 residues. The CDR3 DNA follows: TGTGCCAGCAGCTTAGCTCCTGGACAGGCAAACTATGGCTACACCTTC. Residues: CASSLAPGQANYGYTF.

This clone was recorded a few times. The chain employs TRBV10-1 and TRBJ2-3; no definite D call. CDR3 length: 14 residues. From germline, CDR1 is WNHNN and CDR2 SYGVQD (reference sequence). Between the trimmed V and J ends, which lost 5 bases and 0 bases, there was a span of 9 bases. The CDR3 DNA reads as TGCGCCAGCAGTTGTGCGCCGAGCACAGATACGCAGTATTTT. This gives the protein CASSCAPSTDTQYF.

The chain links TRBV4-3 to TRBJ2-7, with D perhaps matching TRBD1 (5 bases). The V gene lost 0 bases and the J gene lost 3 bases, with 12 bases spanning the gap. CDR1 LGHNA and CDR2 YSLEER come from the germline V gene. CDR3 length: 15 residues. CDR3 sequence: CASSQERGRGYEQYF. In DNA, the CDR3 is TGCGCCAGCAGCCAAGAGAGAGGTAGGGGCTACGAGCAGTACTTC.

This rearrangement joins TRBV5-1 to TRBJ1-1, with 7 positions matching TRBD1. The CDR3 contains 15 residues. Germline lookup yields CDR1 SGHRS and CDR2 YFSETQ. J gave up 1 base and V 0 bases, and 3 bases lay outside the gene matches. This chain's CDR3 is CASSLGQGWNTEAFF. In DNA form, the CDR3 reads TGCGCCAGCAGCTTGGGACAGGGCTGGAACACTGAAGCTTTCTTT.

V is TRBV5-1 and J is TRBJ2-7; possible D gene TRBD1, 6 bases. V was trimmed by 5 bases and J by 0 bases, leaving 15 bases between them. Germline V gene data show CDR1 as SGHRS and CDR2 as YFSETQ. The CDR3 runs to 15 residues. For the CDR3, the DNA is TGCGCCAGCAGGCCAGGCCGGGACAACTCCTACGAGCAGTACTTC. Residues: CASRPGRDNSYEQYF.

Remarks on this clone: Other DNA sequences in this sample translate to the same CDR3. V is TRBV5-1 and J is TRBJ2-3; D is uncertain. The CDR3 runs 14 residues. CDR1 SGHRS and CDR2 YFSETQ come from the germline V gene. V gave up 0 bases and J gave up 1 base, with 6 bases separating them. CDR3 residues: CASSLDSRTDTQYF. CDR3 coding DNA: TGCGCCAGCAGCTTGGACTCCCGCACAGATACGCAGTATTTT.

The V call is TRBV7-8, the J call TRBJ1-1; 7 positions agree with TRBD1. J lost 4 bases, V lost 5 bases, and 10 bases had no gene match. The germline V gene encodes CDR1 SGHVS and CDR2 FQNEAQ. CDR3 length equals 15 residues. CDR3 sequence reads: CASSPVDRLSTEAFF. The CDR3, as DNA: TGTGCCAGCAGCCCAGTGGACAGGTTGAGCACTGAAGCTTTCTTT.

V and J are TRBV9 and TRBJ2-3; weak D call: TRBD2 (6 bases). Trimming removed 4 bases from V and 7 bases from J, with 19 bases in between. Looked up from germline, CDR1 is SGDLS and CDR2 is YYNGEE. The CDR3 covers 15 residues. The CDR3 DNA reads as TGTGCCAGCAGCCCGACCTGGCGGGGCGGATATACGCAGTATTTT. As protein: CASSPTWRGGYTQYF.

This sequence joins TRBV29-1 and TRBJ1-1; 9 nucleotides agree with TRBD1. Germline-derived CDR1 and CDR2 are SQVTM and ANQGSEA. The CDR3 loop spans 16 amino acids. V lost 4 bases to trimming and J lost 2 bases; unmatched junction nucleotides: 11. CDR3 DNA sequence: TGCAGCGTTGCGGCTAACAGGGGGCGGGGTAACACTGAAGCTTTCTTT. It specifies CSVAANRGRGNTEAFF.

The chain carries TRBV2 and TRBJ1-6; possible D gene TRBD1, 6 bases. The CDR3 runs to 15 residues. The V end lost 6 bases, the J end lost 6 bases, and 15 bases lay between the germline ends. Germline V lookup: CDR1 SNHLY, CDR2 FYNNEI. The CDR3 DNA is TGTGCCAGCAGCGCAGTGGGGGGGGCTAATTCACCCCTCCACTTT. It encodes CASSAVGGANSPLHF.

V usage is TRBV19 and J usage is TRBJ1-2; 8 nucleotides align to TRBD1. Trimming removed 6 bases from V and 3 bases from J; junction bases left unmatched: 15. The CDR3 extends over 17 amino acids. Germline CDR1 reads LNHDA; CDR2 reads SQIVND (reference sequence). The CDR3 bases are TGTGCCAGTAGGGAGACAGGGGTTCGGAGCTCCTACTATGGCTACACCTTC. This translates into CASRETGVRSSYYGYTF.